This passage covers 32 T cell receptor beta chains from one sample sequenced in a study of cytomegalovirus exposure and HLA in healthy donors. PCR used 60 Vbeta primers and 13 Jbeta primers. Sequenced by immunoSEQ multiplex PCR; TCRdb stores in-frame clones only, minus some. This sample has fewer than 200,000 clones, with 75% to 85% found just once. Sequencing was carried out using PBMCs. The receptors come from a boy younger than 18 in good health and CMV-seronegative.

This clone was seen only once. The chain is built from TRBV27 and TRBJ1-6, with D unresolved. The CDR3 spans 16 residues. The germline V and J ends were trimmed by 3 bases and 9 bases, with 18 bases remaining between them. Per germline, CDR1 MNHEY and CDR2 SMNVEV (reference sequence). CDR3 sequence: CASSFRRGANPSPLHF. CDR3 DNA: TGTGCCAGCAGTTTCCGCCGTGGTGCTAACCCTTCACCCCTCCACTTT.

The chain recombines TRBV5-1 with TRBJ2-1, with 7 nucleotides matching TRBD2. Germline CDR1 reads SGHRS; CDR2 reads YFSETQ. V trimming: 3 bases; J trimming: 0 bases; junction bases outside the gene matches: 6. This CDR3 has 16 amino acids. The CDR3 sequence: CASSWQRGSSYNEQFF. CDR3 DNA: TGCGCCAGCAGCTGGCAGCGGGGCAGCTCCTACAATGAGCAGTTCTTC.

This chain uses TRBV27 with TRBJ1-5, with 10 positions matching TRBD1. The CDR3 is made up of 16 amino acids. In germline, CDR1 is MNHEY, CDR2 SMNVEV (reference sequence). Trimming at V came to 6 bases and at J to 2 bases, leaving 7 bases not matched to a gene. The CDR3 DNA sequence: TGTGCCAGCAGCCTAATGGGGACAGGGGGCAATCAGCCCCAGCATTTT. This encodes CASSLMGTGGNQPQHF.

The chain couples TRBV4-3 to TRBJ2-7; 9 nucleotides match TRBD1. Germline V CDR1 and CDR2: LGHNA, YSLEER. With V trimmed by 1 base and J by 3 bases, 7 bases remained unmatched. The CDR3 loop spans 16 amino acids. This CDR3 reads CASSQVRTGVGYEQYF. The CDR3 coding sequence is TGCGCCAGCAGCCAAGTCCGGACAGGGGTAGGCTACGAGCAGTACTTC.

The J gene is TRBJ2-5, the V gene TRBV11-3; D is uncertain. The J call may be incorrect, as the DNA end agrees better with TRBJ2-7. CDR3 length: 12 residues. Looked up from germline, CDR1 is SGHNT and CDR2 is YENEEA. CDR3 DNA: TGTGCCAGCAGCTTCTGGTCCTACGAGCAGTACTTC. Translating it yields CASSFWSYEQYF.

This chain connects TRBV19 to TRBJ1-1, with D perhaps matching TRBD1 (5 bases). Trimming pared 5 bases from V and 2 bases from J, leaving 9 bases between. The CDR3 is 13 residues long. Per germline, CDR1 LNHDA and CDR2 SQIVND (reference sequence). Here the CDR3 DNA reads TGTGCCAGTAGTTCGACAGAAAACACTGAAGCTTTCTTT. Its translation is CASSSTENTEAFF.

J is TRBJ1-1 and V is TRBV21-1; the table assigns TRBD1, which was not confirmed against the DNA. TRBV21-1 counts as a pseudogene. The CDR3 sequence is 15 residues long. CDR3 in DNA: TGTGCCAGCAGCAAATGGGGGACAGGGGACACTGAAGCTTTCTTT. Translating it yields CASSKWGTGDTEAFF.

The sample holds a few counts of this clone. V usage is TRBV5-6 and J usage is TRBJ2-7; 10 bases match TRBD1. The CDR3 is 18 amino acids. Germline V CDR1 and CDR2: SGHDT, YYEEEE. The V segment lost 4 bases and the J segment 4 bases; nucleotides outside the gene matches: 17. CDR3: CASSLSIVPGQGRYEQYF. In DNA form, the CDR3 reads TGTGCCAGCAGCCTAAGCATTGTTCCGGGACAGGGGCGGTACGAGCAGTACTTC.

The chain links TRBV6-1 to TRBJ2-2, with TRBD1 as a possible D gene (5 bases). With 6 bases removed from V and 3 bases from J, the gap between germline ends came to 14 bases. There are 15 residues in the CDR3. Germline V gives CDR1 MNHNS, CDR2 SASEGT. The chain's CDR3 is CASSPSGLHTGELFF. As DNA, the CDR3 is TGTGCCAGCAGCCCCTCAGGGCTCCACACCGGGGAGCTGTTTTTT.

This chain links TRBV11-3 with TRBJ2-3; D remains ambiguous. The CDR3 has 16 amino acids. The V end was cut by 3 bases, the J end by 4 bases, with 17 bases between. Germline values: CDR1 SGHNT, CDR2 YENEEA. In DNA, the CDR3 is TGTGCCAGCAGCTTTTTAGCCCTGACGGGTCCAGATACGCAGTATTTT. It specifies CASSFLALTGPDTQYF.

The gene calls are TRBV5-6 and TRBJ2-2, with TRBD2 identical over 9 bases. This CDR3 spans 16 amino acids. CDR1 and CDR2 (germline): SGHDT, YYEEEE. V was clipped by 4 bases and J by 0 bases; unmatched bases: 4. CDR3 DNA: TGTGCCAGCAGCCCAATAGCGGGAGCGAACACCGGGGAGCTGTTTTTT. Residues: CASSPIAGANTGELFF.

The rearrangement joins TRBV30 to TRBJ1-2; 7 nucleotides line up with TRBD1. The V gene's germline CDR1 is GTSNPN and CDR2 SVGIG (reference sequence). With 1 base clipped from V and 5 bases from J, the junction kept 4 bases outside the gene matches. This CDR3 spans 13 amino acids. Written as DNA, the CDR3 is TGTGCCTGGAGTGGAGGGACAGAATATGGCTACACCTTC. Amino acid sequence: CAWSGGTEYGYTF. Complete variable domain (other parts from reference TRBV30 and TRBJ1-2): SQTIHQWPATLVQPVGSPLSLECTVEGTSNPNLYWYRQAAGRGLQLLFYSVGIGQISSEVPQNLSASRPQDRQFILSSKKLLLSDSGFYLCAWSGGTEYGYTFGSGTRLTVV.

The CDR3 loop is CASSYQPGNTGELFF. In DNA form, the CDR3 reads TGTGCCAGCAGTTATCAACCAGGGAACACCGGGGAGCTGTTTTTT. This chain joins TRBV6-5 and TRBJ2-2; D not certain. Germline assignment: CDR1 MNHEY and CDR2 SVGAGI. The V and J ends lost 3 bases and 1 base respectively, with 9 bases between them. The CDR3 totals 15 residues.

V gene TRBV9 combines with J gene TRBJ1-1, with D possibly being TRBD1 (6 bases). In germline, CDR1 is SGDLS, CDR2 YYNGEE. V was clipped by 1 base and J by 3 bases, with 13 bases between them. The CDR3 runs to 15 residues. CDR3 DNA: TGTGCCAGCAGCGTACAGGGGCTCGGGGACACTGAAGCTTTCTTT. This translates into CASSVQGLGDTEAFF. The variable domain in full, completed from reference TRBV9 and TRBJ1-1, reads DSGVTQTPKHLITATGQRVTLRCSPRSGDLSVYWYQQSLDQGLQFLIQYYNGEERAKGNILERFSAQQFPDLHSELNLSSLELGDSALYFCASSVQGLGDTEAFFGQGTRLTVV.

The chain recombines TRBV7-2 with TRBJ1-5, with TRBD1 matching 8 bases. Germline CDR1 and CDR2: SGHTA and FQGNSA. CDR3 length: 14 residues. The ends lost 5 bases at V and 5 bases at J; junction bases unmatched: 5. CDR3 DNA: TGTGCCAGCAGCCCGAGGACAGGGCATCAGCCCCAGCATTTT. This sequence encodes CASSPRTGHQPQHF.

The J gene is TRBJ2-7, the V gene TRBV11-3; 9 nucleotides match TRBD2. Germline assignment: CDR1 SGHNT and CDR2 YENEEA. The junction had 8 bases not matched to a gene; V was cut back by 0 bases and J by 5 bases. This CDR3 spans 16 amino acids. CDR3 DNA: TGTGCCAGCAGCTTAGAATATAGGCGGGAGGGCAACGAGCAGTACTTC. Protein: CASSLEYRREGNEQYF.

This clone was seen a few times. The genes are TRBV19 and TRBJ2-5; possibly TRBD2 for D (6 bases). The J call may be faulty, since TRBJ2-7 better matches the DNA end. The V gene's germline CDR1 is LNHDA and CDR2 SQIVND (reference sequence). This CDR3 is 13 amino acids long. The CDR3 is CASSPGVPYEQYF. In nucleotides, the CDR3 is TGTGCCAGTAGTCCGGGGGTTCCCTACGAGCAGTACTTC.

A few counts support this clone. The chain links TRBV6-1 to TRBJ2-5; 8 bases are shared with TRBD1. The germline V gene has CDR1 MNHNS and CDR2 SASEGT. The J segment lost 5 bases and the V segment lost 2 bases, leaving 10 bases of the junction unmatched. The CDR3 runs 16 residues. The DNA of the CDR3 is TGTGCCAGCAGTGAATTGGTGGGGACAGGAGGGGAGACCCAGTACTTC. Protein: CASSELVGTGGETQYF.

The chain recombines TRBV21-1 with TRBJ1-3; TRBD1 is taken as the D call from the table, unchecked against the DNA. TRBV21-1 is deemed a pseudogene. The CDR3 loop spans 16 amino acids. The CDR3 reads CASSGRDRGFGNTIYF. For the CDR3, the DNA is TGTGCCAGCAGCGGCCGGGACAGGGGTTTCGGAAACACCATATATTTT.

The chain links TRBV11-2 to TRBJ2-7; 9 nucleotides align to TRBD1. Germline values: CDR1 SGHAT, CDR2 FQNNGV. The length of the CDR3 is 14 residues. The junction had 6 bases not matched to a gene; V was cut back by 5 bases and J by 4 bases. CDR3 DNA: TGTGCCAGCAGCCCCCGGGACAGGGTGTACGAGCAGTACTTC. Amino acids: CASSPRDRVYEQYF.

V and J are TRBV7-9 and TRBJ2-3, with a tentative D call TRBD1 (5 bases). The CDR3 contains 15 residues. Per germline, CDR1 SEHNR and CDR2 FQNEAQ (reference sequence). Trimming cost V 3 bases and J 2 bases, with 12 bases left between them. The CDR3 protein is CASSLVRAYTDTQYF. The CDR3 coding sequence is TGTGCCAGCAGCTTGGTCAGGGCCTACACAGATACGCAGTATTTT.

The chain recombines TRBV7-2 with TRBJ2-5; 7 bases align to TRBD1. The CDR3 is 17 amino acids. CDR1 and CDR2 (germline): SGHTA, FQGNSA. V was clipped by 6 bases and J by 2 bases; unmatched bases: 15. The chain's CDR3 is CASRRNMGQTFQETQYF. As DNA, the CDR3 is TGTGCCAGCAGACGCAACATGGGACAGACCTTTCAAGAGACCCAGTACTTC.

This clone was seen only once. V gene TRBV18 combines with J gene TRBJ1-1, with D possibly TRBD1 on 6 matching bases. The germline CDR1 and CDR2 sequences are KGHSH and LQKENI. V was clipped by 3 bases and J by 6 bases, with 14 bases between them. This CDR3 is built from 14 residues. CDR3 in amino acids: CASSPLDSLPEAFF. The CDR3 bases are TGTGCCAGCTCACCCCTGGACAGCCTCCCTGAAGCTTTCTTT.

The rearrangement joins TRBV15 to TRBJ2-3, with D perhaps TRBD1 (6 bases). Trimming cost V 3 bases and J 2 bases, with 15 bases left between them. Per germline, CDR1 LNHNV and CDR2 YYDKDF (reference sequence). The CDR3 is 16 amino acids. CDR3 sequence (DNA): TGTGCCACCAGCAGGTTTAGGCCAGGGGTCACAGATACGCAGTATTTT. Its translation is CATSRFRPGVTDTQYF.

The chain couples TRBV30 to TRBJ2-7; 8 bases align to TRBD2. Looked up from germline, CDR1 is GTSNPN and CDR2 is SVGIG (reference sequence). V was pared by 0 bases and J by 3 bases, with 4 bases of the junction left unmatched. This CDR3 spans 14 amino acids. The CDR3 sequence: CAWSVPGGFYEQYF. The CDR3 DNA sequence: TGTGCCTGGAGTGTACCGGGAGGGTTCTACGAGCAGTACTTC.

V and J are TRBV9 and TRBJ2-3; D not resolved. Per germline, CDR1 SGDLS and CDR2 YYNGEE. The ends were cut back, 4 bases at V and 0 bases at J, with 12 bases in the middle. This CDR3 comprises 15 residues. The chain's CDR3 is CASSPRPPSTDTQYF. CDR3 in DNA: TGTGCCAGCAGCCCGAGGCCCCCAAGCACAGATACGCAGTATTTT.

The chain links TRBV5-4 to TRBJ2-1; 8 positions agree with TRBD2. Germline values: CDR1 SGHNT, CDR2 YYREEE (reference sequence). This CDR3 region has 18 residues. The J segment lost 3 bases and the V segment lost 2 bases, leaving 13 bases of the junction unmatched. The CDR3 coding sequence is TGTGCCAGCAGCTTAGGTCAGGACCGGGGGGGCATCTACAATGAGCAGTTCTTC. This translates into CASSLGQDRGGIYNEQFF. Drawing the rest from reference TRBV5-4 and TRBJ2-1, the complete variable domain is ETGVTQSPTHLIKTRGQQVTLRCSSQSGHNTVSWYQQALGQGPQFIFQYYREEENGRGNFPPRFSGLQFPNYSSELNVNALELDDSALYLCASSLGQDRGGIYNEQFFGPGTRLTVL.

The genes are TRBV29-1 and TRBJ2-7, with TRBD2 matching 9 bases. With V trimmed by 1 base and J by 6 bases, 4 bases remained unmatched. Per the germline V gene, CDR1 is SQVTM and CDR2 is ANQGSEA. CDR3 size: 13 residues. The CDR3 nucleotides read TGCAGCGTTGAAGTAGCGGGAGTTCGCGAGCAGTACTTC. It is translated as CSVEVAGVREQYF.

The chain uses TRBV28 and TRBJ1-4; D uncertain. Trimming left V 10 bases short and J 6 bases short, with 9 bases between. The CDR3 runs to 11 residues. From germline, CDR1 is MDHEN and CDR2 SYDVKM. CDR3 sequence reads: CATRGDEKLFF. The DNA for the CDR3 is TGTGCCACCCGGGGTGATGAAAAACTGTTTTTT.

The J gene is TRBJ2-1, the V gene TRBV10-3; 10 bases agree with TRBD2. CDR3 size: 17 residues. Germline V gene data show CDR1 as ENHRY and CDR2 as SYGVKD. The ends lost 2 bases at V and 3 bases at J; junction bases unmatched: 7. Here the CDR3 DNA reads TGTGCCATCAGTGAGAGGTCTAGCGGGGGCCTCTACAATGAGCAGTTCTTC. Its protein product is CAISERSSGGLYNEQFF.

This sequence joins TRBV5-1 and TRBJ2-7; unclear D gene. V was trimmed by 1 base and J by 3 bases, leaving 2 bases between them. Germline-derived CDR1 and CDR2 are SGHRS and YFSETQ. The CDR3 covers 11 residues. CDR3 nucleotides: TGCGCCAGCAGCTTGTACTACGAGCAGTACTTC. Translating gives CASSLYYEQYF. Variable domain in full (rest from reference TRBV5-1 and TRBJ2-7): KAGVTQTPRYLIKTRGQQVTLSCSPISGHRSVSWYQQTPGQGLQFLFEYFSETQRNKGNFPGRFSGRQFSNSRSEMNVSTLELGDSALYLCASSLYYEQYFGPGTRLTVT.

The chain combines TRBV19 with TRBJ2-5; 7 bases agree with TRBD2. The CDR3 contains 13 residues. Germline V CDR1 and CDR2: LNHDA, SQIVND (reference sequence). V shed 1 base and J 4 bases; nucleotides not matched to a gene: 0. The CDR3 loop is CASSIVAGETQYF. CDR3 nucleotides: TGTGCCAGTAGTATAGTAGCGGGAGAGACCCAGTACTTC. Complete variable domain (other parts from reference TRBV19 and TRBJ2-5): DGGITQSPKYLFRKEGQNVTLSCEQNLNHDAMYWYRQDPGQGLRLIYYSQIVNDFQKGDIAEGYSVSREKKESFPLTVTSAQKNPTAFYLCASSIVAGETQYFGPGTRLLVL.